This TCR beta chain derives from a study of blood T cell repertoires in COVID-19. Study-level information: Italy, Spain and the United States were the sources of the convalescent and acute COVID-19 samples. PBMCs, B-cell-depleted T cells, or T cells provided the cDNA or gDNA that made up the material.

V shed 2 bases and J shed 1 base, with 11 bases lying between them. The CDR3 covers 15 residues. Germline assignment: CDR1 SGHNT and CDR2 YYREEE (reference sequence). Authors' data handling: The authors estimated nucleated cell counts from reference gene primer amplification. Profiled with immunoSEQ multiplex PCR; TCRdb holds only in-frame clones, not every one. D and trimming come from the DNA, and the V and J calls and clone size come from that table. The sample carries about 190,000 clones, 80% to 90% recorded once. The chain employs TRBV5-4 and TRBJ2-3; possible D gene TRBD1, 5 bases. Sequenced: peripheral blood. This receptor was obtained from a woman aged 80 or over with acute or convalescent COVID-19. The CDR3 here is CASSFPDSRTDTQYF. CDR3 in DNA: TGTGCCAGCAGCTTCCCTGACAGCCGCACAGATACGCAGTATTTT.